This TCR beta chain is drawn from a study of T cells and Merkel cell carcinoma outcomes. Using immunoSEQ multiplex PCR, the repertoire was profiled, and TCRdb retains in-frame clones only, with some absent. This repertoire shows thousands of clones, 84% found once; its top ten account for about 2.4%. CDR3 length: 15 amino acids. J gave up 9 bases and V 4 bases, and 6 bases lay outside the gene matches. Germline-derived CDR1 and CDR2 are SGHNT and YYREEE (reference sequence). Sequencing was carried out using tumor tissue from Merkel cell carcinoma. V usage is TRBV5-4 and J usage is TRBJ1-6, with 11 bases identical to TRBD1. This TCR was sampled from a human donor with Merkel cell carcinoma. The CDR3 DNA follows: TGTGCCAGCAGCACCGGACAGGGGGCCGGTTCACCCCTCCACTTT. Its translation is CASSTGQGAGSPLHF.